This TCR beta chain was recovered during a study of CD8 T cells in Susac syndrome. CD8+ and CD4+ T cells from blood underwent TCR beta sequencing, which was carried out in a high-throughput format. TEMRA cells were FACS-enriched, and CD8+ and CD4+ T cells were isolated negatively. Random hexamers served to reverse transcribe about 0.5 to 1 ug RNA. It was immunoSEQ multiplex PCR that amplified TCR beta CDR3 across 54 Vbeta and 13 Jbeta. TCRdb analysed the immunoSEQ multiplex PCR reads with MiXCR anew, one entry per CDR3 protein. The sample records hundreds of thousands of distinct CDR3 sequences, 95% being singletons. Trimming left V 4 bases short and J 0 bases short, with 10 bases between. The CDR3 spans 15 residues. Per germline, CDR1 SNHLY and CDR2 FYNNEI.

The chain uses TRBV2 and TRBJ1-5; no firm D call. Sample: CD4+ T cells from PBMCs. The source is a human donor with multiple sclerosis. CDR3 bases: TGTGCCAGCAGTGCACTAGGAGTTAGCAATCAGCCCCAGCATTTT. It translates to CASSALGVSNQPQHF. Combining the CDR3 with reference TRBV2 and TRBJ1-5 gives the whole variable domain EPEVTQTPSHQVTQMGQEVILRCVPISNHLYFYWYRQILGQKVEFLVSFYNNEISEKSEIFDDQFSVERPDGSNFTLKIRSTKLEDSAMYFCASSALGVSNQPQHFGDGTRLSIL.